This TCR beta chain came from a study of blood T cell repertoires in COVID-19. Study in general: There were acute and convalescent COVID-19 samples, and they came from the United States, Italy and Spain. Nucleic acid was either cDNA or gDNA, and it came from T cells, B-cell-depleted T cells, or PBMCs.

In the study's own analysis: Amplified reference gene primers provided the basis for estimating nucleated cell counts. Repertoires were generated with immunoSEQ multiplex PCR, while TCRdb's copy carries only in-frame clones and drops some. V and J calls and clone size follow that table, whereas D and trimming were derived from the DNA. The data show over 130,000 clones, with about nine tenths seen just once and 3.5% to 4.5% held by the top ten. This clone has only a few counts. This CDR3 region has 15 residues. The junction had 11 bases not matched to a gene; V was cut back by 6 bases and J by 9 bases. The V gene's germline CDR1 is MNHEY and CDR2 SVGEGT.

This TCR was sampled from a woman aged 55 to 70 with active or convalescent COVID-19. The V gene is TRBV6-2 or TRBV6-3, the J gene TRBJ1-6, with TRBD1 matching over 7 bases. The sample consisted of peripheral blood. For the CDR3, the DNA is TGTGCCAGCAGCCCATCGACAGGGCAACTTTCACCCCTCCACTTT. It codes for CASSPSTGQLSPLHF.